This section outlines one T cell receptor (beta chain) sequence together with its context. The antigen is unknown. A read error may be the cause here, since a much bigger clone is one base away. Multiplex PCR relied on 32 V and 13 J primers to amplify TCR beta CDR3. From the multiplex PCR reads, TCRdb called clonotypes with MiXCR, one entry per CDR3 protein. The table has over 2,000 distinct CDR3 sequences, around 26% seen once. This CDR3 is built from 14 residues. Per the germline V gene, CDR1 is MNHEY and CDR2 is SVGEGT. The sample belongs to a study of immune heterogeneity within non-small cell lung tumors. With around 600 ng used per sample, the template was genomic DNA from bulk tumor. Biopsies that were spaced far apart were taken, several per primary tumor, during surgery. These patients got curative surgery after being newly diagnosed with untreated non-small cell lung cancer. General study results and limits: Local T-cell clonality and local tumor mutational burden correlated moderately but significantly (R 0.3 to 0.4).

The chain is built from TRBV6-2 or TRBV6-3 and TRBJ2-6, with D perhaps matching TRBD1 (6 bases). Input material: lung tumor tissue. The receptor was derived from a man aged 60-69 years with non-small cell lung cancer. CDR3 amino acids: CASCRGDGDNVLTF. The CDR3 DNA is TGTGCCAGCTGCAGGGGAGATGGGGACAACGTCCTGACTTTC.